These 11 T cell receptor beta chains were all obtained from the same sample, sequenced in a study of immune evolution from preneoplasia to lung adenocarcinoma. TCRdb keeps only in-frame clones here, not all; method: immunoSEQ multiplex PCR. The sample carries about 4,100 clones, around three quarters recorded once. The sample comprised FFPE invasive lung adenocarcinoma tissue. These receptors were collected from a person between 65 and 79 years old with invasive lung adenocarcinoma. Some clones in this sample may be carry-over from other donors' samples.

In the case of this clone: A junction end diverges from the germline sequence, so it may reflect a read error. CDR3 sequence (DNA): TGTGTCAGCAGCCAGGACAGGGTGAGGAAATACGAGCAGTACTTC. This encodes CVSSQDRVRKYEQYF. V usage is TRBV14 and J usage is TRBJ2-7, with 8 bases that match TRBD1. Looked up from germline, CDR1 is SGHDN and CDR2 is FVKESK. The length of the CDR3 is 15 residues.

The chain uses TRBV7-9 and TRBJ1-2, with a possible D match to TRBD1 (5 bases). Germline V gene lookup returns CDR1 SEHNR and CDR2 FQNEAQ (reference sequence). The CDR3 is made up of 12 amino acids. V was trimmed by 5 bases and J by 6 bases, leaving 10 bases between them. Here the CDR3 reads CASSPQQDGYTF. CDR3 DNA: TGTGCCAGCAGCCCCCAACAGGATGGCTACACCTTC.

The genes are TRBV9 and TRBJ2-1, with D perhaps matching TRBD1 or TRBD2 (5 bases each). The ends were cut back, 2 bases at V and 4 bases at J, with 16 bases in the middle. The CDR3 runs to 16 residues. Per the germline V gene, CDR1 is SGDLS and CDR2 is YYNGEE. CDR3: CASSVSPMGEYNEQFF. The CDR3 DNA sequence: TGTGCCAGCAGCGTTAGCCCTATGGGGGAATACAATGAGCAGTTCTTC.

This clone appeared a single time. V and J are TRBV12-5 and TRBJ2-1; D may be TRBD2 (6 bases). Between the trimmed V and J ends, which lost 5 bases and 2 bases, there was a span of 16 bases. Per the germline V gene, CDR1 is LGHNT and CDR2 is FRNRAP. This CDR3 spans 16 amino acids. The CDR3 DNA sequence: TGTGCTAGTGGTCCCTCTCGGGGGAGTACCTACAATGAGCAGTTCTTC. Encoded protein: CASGPSRGSTYNEQFF.

This clone was picked up a small number of times. The genes are TRBV27 and TRBJ2-1; TRBD1 matches at 7 bases. CDR3 size: 15 residues. CDR1 and CDR2 from the germline V gene are MNHEY and SMNVEV (reference sequence). J gave up 11 bases and V 6 bases, and 16 bases lay outside the gene matches. The CDR3 DNA reads TGTGCCAGCAGCCCTGCCGGGACAGTCATCGATAAGCAGTTCTTC. Protein sequence: CASSPAGTVIDKQFF.

Only a few counts were recorded for this clone. The chain links TRBV5-1 to TRBJ2-7; TRBD2 might be the D (7 bases). V lost 4 bases and J 3 bases, leaving 20 bases between the germline ends. The germline gives CDR1 SGHRS, CDR2 YFSETQ. This CDR3 contains 16 residues. The CDR3 sequence: CASSEGGGSTVYEQYF. Here the CDR3 DNA reads TGCGCCAGCAGCGAGGGGGGCGGGAGTACAGTCTACGAGCAGTACTTC. Full variable domain (remainder filled in from reference TRBV5-1 and TRBJ2-7): KAGVTQTPRYLIKTRGQQVTLSCSPISGHRSVSWYQQTPGQGLQFLFEYFSETQRNKGNFPGRFSGRQFSNSRSEMNVSTLELGDSALYLCASSEGGGSTVYEQYFGPGTRLTVT.

This clone appeared a few times. Here the CDR3 reads CAWSLVDYEQYF. In nucleotides, the CDR3 is TGTGCCTGGAGCTTAGTGGACTACGAGCAGTACTTC. The chain recombines TRBV30 with TRBJ2-7; D is ambiguous. V was trimmed by 3 bases and J by 3 bases, leaving 9 bases between them. The CDR3 covers 12 residues. Germline V gene sequence: CDR1 GTSNPN, CDR2 SVGIG (reference sequence).

This rearrangement joins TRBV4-2 to TRBJ1-1; the D gene is possibly TRBD1 (6 bases). The CDR3 runs to 13 residues. Trimming took off 2 bases at V and 7 bases at J, with 11 bases between the two ends. The V gene's germline CDR1 is LGHNA and CDR2 YNFKEQ. CDR3 coding DNA: TGTGCCAGCAGCCAAACAGGGCGAGGTGAAGCTTTCTTT. It translates to CASSQTGRGEAFF.

Only a few counts were recorded for this clone. J is TRBJ2-1 and V is TRBV30; 10 nucleotides line up with TRBD2. Unmatched junction bases numbered 17, after V lost 3 bases and J lost 0 bases. The germline gives CDR1 GTSNPN, CDR2 SVGIG (reference sequence). This CDR3 has 20 residues. The CDR3 region has the DNA TGTGCCTGGAGGCTATCATCTTTCCTGACTAGCGGGCCCTCCTACAATGAGCAGTTCTTC. Its protein product is CAWRLSSFLTSGPSYNEQFF.

This sequence joins TRBV10-1 and TRBJ2-7; TRBD2 agrees at 9 bases. This CDR3 contains 15 residues. Germline V lookup: CDR1 WNHNN, CDR2 SYGVQD (reference sequence). V lost 5 bases and J lost 2; bases outside the gene matches: 7. The DNA of the CDR3 is TGCGCCAGCAGTAAGAATAGCGGGAGCCCCTACGAGCAGTACTTC. Translated, it gives CASSKNSGSPYEQYF.

The rearrangement joins TRBV7-9 to TRBJ1-1; no definite D call. The CDR3 consists of 16 residues. CDR1 is SEHNR and CDR2 is FQNEAQ in the germline V gene (reference sequence). V was cut by 3 bases and J by 6 bases, with 20 bases left in between. CDR3 in DNA: TGTGCCAGCAGCTTGGTAGCTGGCCAACAGAGGTCTGAAGCTTTCTTT. Translating it yields CASSLVAGQQRSEAFF.